These T cell receptor beta chains were read from a single sample in a study of cytomegalovirus exposure and HLA in healthy donors. The data were produced by immunoSEQ multiplex PCR, yet TCRdb's version contains in-frame clones alone and is incomplete. The table shows under 200,000 clones, with around 83% occurring only once. The sample consisted of PBMCs. The source is a man aged 40-50 years in good health and CMV-seropositive. Each CDR3 is given with its conserved first and last residue. The order of the fields is J gene, clone size, V gene, D gene, CDR3 DNA, CDR3 protein. D genes are given only for firm matches. Clone size appears in some rows only: once, few, many, or a class for an expanded clone.

TRBJ1-4,once,TRBV6-5,NA,TGTGCCAGCAGTTACTCGAACGGGTTCGGTGAAAAACTGTTTTTT,CASSYSNGFGEKLFF
TRBJ2-7,NA,TRBV27,TRBD1,TGTGCCAGCAGTAGAGGGACAGGGAGATACGAGCAGTACTTC,CASSRGTGRYEQYF
TRBJ1-1,NA,TRBV10-3,NA,TGTGCCATCAGTGAGTCCAGGGTTTTGAACACTGAAGCTTTCTTT,CAISESRVLNTEAFF
TRBJ2-3,NA,TRBV7-2,TRBD2,TGTGCCAGCAGCTTACGGGTAATAGCGGGAGTAACAGATACGCAGTATTTT,CASSLRVIAGVTDTQYF
TRBJ2-3,NA,TRBV19,NA,TGTGCCAGTAGTATCGGGTTGAGGCAAACTAGCACAGATACGCAGTATTTT,CASSIGLRQTSTDTQYF
TRBJ2-3,NA,TRBV15,NA,TGTGCCACCAGCAGAGATCCCGGGTTGGGTACAGATACGCAGTATTTT,CATSRDPGLGTDTQYF
TRBJ2-5,NA,TRBV18,NA,TGTGCCAGCTCACCACTAAATCAAGAGACCCAGTACTTC,CASSPLNQETQYF
TRBJ2-7,NA,TRBV7-2,NA,TGTGCCAGCAGCGGGCCGGGACAATTCTACGAGCAGTACTTC,CASSGPGQFYEQYF
TRBJ1-3,NA,TRBV5-6,NA,TGTGCCAGCAGCTTGGGGGGGCAGGGGTCTGGAAACACCATATATTTT,CASSLGGQGSGNTIYF
TRBJ1-3,NA,TRBV29-1,TRBD1,TGCAGCGTTGACGGGACAGGGGTGGGAAACACCATATATTTT,CSVDGTGVGNTIYF
TRBJ1-2,NA,TRBV18,NA,TGTGCCAGCTCAGACCTGGACAGAGTCGGCTATGGCTACACCTTC,CASSDLDRVGYGYTF
TRBJ1-4,NA,TRBV7-2,TRBD1,TGTGCCAGCAGCTTAACAGGGGACCCCGAAAAACTGTTTTTT,CASSLTGDPEKLFF
TRBJ2-2,NA,TRBV28,TRBD2,TGTGCCAGCAGTGTCTCACAGGCGGGAGGGTCCGGGGAGCTGTTTTTT,CASSVSQAGGSGELFF
TRBJ2-5,NA,TRBV6-6,TRBD1,TGTGCCAGCAGTTACTCGCCAGGGGGCACGCAGACCCAGTACTTC,CASSYSPGGTQTQYF
TRBJ2-3,once,TRBV28,NA,TGTGCCAACCGCAAGAGGTCCACAGATACGCAGTATTTT,CANRKRSTDTQYF
TRBJ2-2,once,TRBV11-2,NA,TGTGCCAGCAGCTTAGATTGGTACTCCGAGGAGGGGTCGACCGGGGAGCTGTTTTTT,CASSLDWYSEEGSTGELFF